This T cell receptor beta chain was sequenced in a study of blood T cells in healthy people across ages. The length of the CDR3 is 12 residues. Trimming shortened V by 5 bases and J by 1 base, and 8 bases separated the two germline ends. From germline, CDR1 is GTSNPN and CDR2 SVGIG (reference sequence). Combining a sample-barcoded 5' primer with a J-beta primer mix, a second PCR ran for about 6 to 12 cycles. Each cDNA molecule, via a template-switch adaptor with 12 random nucleotides, was tagged. From the 5' RACE reads, TCRdb called clonotypes with MiXCR, one entry per CDR3 protein. The table includes approximately 690,000 distinct CDR3 sequences, around 41% detected once. The sample, around 10 milliliters of peripheral blood, was drawn from each donor.

The TCR comes from a man aged 80 or over in good health. This chain links TRBV30 with TRBJ1-2, with D possibly being TRBD1 (5 bases). Material for sequencing was blood. Here the CDR3 DNA reads TGTGCCTGGGGGGACGGTAACTATGGCTACACCTTC. Its protein product is CAWGDGNYGYTF.